This T cell receptor beta chain comes out of a study of T cell responses to AZD1222 COVID-19 vaccine (dated by TCRdb to the early 2020s). Describing the broader study: AZD1222 recipients whose second dose came at about 4 weeks and those whose second dose came at about 12 weeks were combined into one group, since spike-specific TCR depth and breadth did not differ between the two schedules. A total of more than 230 trial participants underwent TCR sequencing, of whom some 210 received two doses of AZD1222 and about 25 received two doses of the MenACWY control vaccine. Trial participants were enrolled by age into subgroups of 18-55, 56-69 and 70-plus years, and 148, 28 and 57 TCR-sequenced participants, respectively, were included in these subgroups.

Explained via the paper, the time point label denotes: baseline before first vaccination. Vaccinee samples came from UK trials COV001 and COV002, including a single-blind randomized controlled phase 2/3 trial of AZD1222 (ChAdOx1 nCoV-19) in healthy adults. For TCRbeta chain sequencing, PBMC samples were collected from trial participants at day 0 and at day 28 after the second dose. This clone was recorded a few times. Its binding antigen is unknown. Base-call qualities are not available, and no considerably larger clone is one nucleotide away. The CDR3 regions of human TCRbeta chains were subjected to immunosequencing. Turning to the authors' computational methods: TCRs in the repertoires were matched against a reference library of SARS-CoV-2-specific TCRs that had been generated with the MIRA antigen-specificity platform. Breadth was defined as the fraction of unique TCRs that were SARS-CoV-2-associated. Depth was defined as the fraction of total T cells that were SARS-CoV-2-associated. Using the MIRA data, each spike-specific TCR was mapped to the spike region that the TCR reacts to and placed in a CD4 or CD8 class. Log10-transformed breadth and depth values were compared by one-way ANOVA with Sidak's multiple comparisons tests. TCRdb obtained this table from immuneACCESS and retained in-frame rearrangements with V and J assigned. These tables miss some clones; where compared with another copy, unresolved V genes account for less than half of the shortfall, and the remainder is unexplained. The V and J calls and clone size are taken from that table; D and trimming were inferred from the DNA. Across this sample there are 95,000 to 150,000 clones, with less than 90% seen only once. The ten largest clonotypes hold roughly 10% of the sample.

Trimming takes 1 base from V and 2 bases from J, and the germline ends sit 9 bases apart. As encoded in the germline V gene, CDR1 is SGHTA while CDR2 is FQGNSA. The CDR3 runs 14 amino acids, cysteine and phenylalanine included. The read is trimmed to its CDR3 DNA, 42 bases read in frame from base 1. Findings and caveats that apply to the study as a whole: No day 14 peak-response samples were available, so repertoires were characterized only after the peak T cell response. The 56-69-year group was small, and its depth increase did not reach significance, likely because of low power. The vaccine-associated CD4 TCRs covered the entire spike protein, and the dominant responses fell in regions 160-218 and 743-854. Participants were mostly white British and included more females than males, and it was suggested by the authors that clonal diversity may have been underestimated. Conclusions about previously exposed vaccinees were limited because only six AZD1222 recipients were SARS-CoV-2 seropositive at baseline. Reportedly, almost half of the unique spike-specific TCRs recognized epitopes lying outside the regions that are mutated in the B.1.351 and B.1.1.7 variants. A significant rise in spike-specific TCR breadth and depth was observed after two AZD1222 doses relative to day 0 and relative to MenACWY recipients.

The material sequenced was peripheral blood, taken on day 0 of AZD1222 vaccination. Recombination linked TRBV7-2 to TRBJ2-7, with the D gene too uncertain to name. The origin of this receptor is an adult in good health. The CDR3 protein is CASSLGWGTYEQYF. In nucleotide form, the sequence is TGTGCCAGCAGCTTAGGTTGGGGAACCTACGAGCAGTACTTC. The full variable domain, with segments outside the CDR3 supplied by the reference TRBV7-2 and TRBJ2-7 proteins, appears as GAGVSQSPSNKVTEKGKDVELRCDPISGHTALYWYRQSLGQGLEFLIYFQGNSAPDKSGLPSDRFSAERTGGSVSTLTIQRTQQEDSAVYLCASSLGWGTYEQYFGPGTRLTVT.